These T cell receptor beta chains were read from a single sample in a study of beta chain features in type 1 diabetes. Some clones are missing from TCRdb's copy, which holds only in-frame ones; the method was immunoSEQ multiplex PCR. The data show more than 300,000 clones, 9.6% seen once. Sequenced sample: central memory CD4+ T cells from blood. Every receptor here comes from a man younger than 40 with type 1 diabetes. Each CDR3 is given with its conserved first and last residue. A D gene is named only where the DNA matches it firmly. Part of the rows lack a size; the others show once, few, many or a class for expanded clones.

abundance,v_gene,j_gene,d_gene,CDR3nt,CDR3aa
many,TRBV2,TRBJ2-1,.,TGTGCCAGCAGGGCCTCGGGGGAGCAGTTCTTC,CASRASGEQFF
.,TRBV29-1,TRBJ2-5,TRBD1,TGCAGCGGCCTCCCGGGACAGGGTAGGGAGTACTTC,CSGLPGQGREYF
few,TRBV27,TRBJ1-2,.,TGTGCCAGCAGTTTTGGGGGGTTTAGGCTAGCTAACTATGGCTACACCTTC,CASSFGGFRLANYGYTF
few,TRBV27,TRBJ1-2,.,TGTGCCAGCAGTCCCGGGGAGGGGATCCCGCTGAAGGATGGCTACACCTTC,CASSPGEGIPLKDGYTF
few,TRBV10-3,TRBJ2-1,TRBD1,TGTGCCATCAGTGAGTCGACGGGACAGTGGTACAATGAGCAGTTCTTC,CAISESTGQWYNEQFF
.,TRBV5-1,TRBJ2-5,.,TGCGCCAGCAGCCCTTCCCTGGGGCAAGAGACCCAGTACTTC,CASSPSLGQETQYF
.,TRBV13,TRBJ2-3,TRBD2,TGTGCCAGCAGTGAGGCGGGAGTCGTTGATACGCAGTATTTT,CASSEAGVVDTQYF
.,TRBV7-2,TRBJ1-4,.,TGTGCCAGCAGCTTAGGAGGGCCGGGGCCTAATGAAAAACTGTTTTTT,CASSLGGPGPNEKLFF
many,TRBV2,TRBJ2-7,TRBD2,TGTGCCAGCAGTTTTACTAGCGGCTACGAGCAGTACTTC,CASSFTSGYEQYF
once,TRBV6-4,TRBJ2-1,TRBD2,TGTGCCAGCAGTGACTCGCTAGCGGGAGGGATCAATGAGCAGTTCTTC,CASSDSLAGGINEQFF
.,TRBV9,TRBJ2-3,.,TGTGCCAGCAGCGTAAGTCCGTCCAGGGGAGAAGATACGCAGTATTTT,CASSVSPSRGEDTQYF
medium-sized,TRBV28,TRBJ2-5,TRBD1,TGTGCCAGCAGTTTCCGGTACAGGGGATTCGGGACCCAGTACTTC,CASSFRYRGFGTQYF
few,TRBV25-1,TRBJ2-7,TRBD1,TGTGCCAGCAGCTTGACAGGGGTTGGGTACGAGCAGTACTTC,CASSLTGVGYEQYF
many,TRBV28,TRBJ2-7,.,TGTGCCAGCAGTCAGTCCTCGCTAGCCTCCTACGAGCAGTACTTC,CASSQSSLASYEQYF
.,TRBV7-9,TRBJ2-5,.,TGCGCCAGCAGCCAAGATCGGCGCCAGGAGACCCAGTACTTC,CASSQDRRQETQYF
.,TRBV13,TRBJ1-1,.,TGTGCCAGCAGCTTAGACGGGAGAACTGAAGCTTTCTTT,CASSLDGRTEAFF
.,TRBV5-4,TRBJ2-4,.,TGTGCCAGCAGCGGCTGGGGGAAAAACATTCAGTACTTC,CASSGWGKNIQYF
few,TRBV5-4,TRBJ1-2,TRBD1,TGTGCCAGCAGCCTCGGACAGGGTGCATACTATGGCTACACCTTC,CASSLGQGAYYGYTF
.,TRBV6-1,TRBJ2-1,.,TGTGCCAGCAGTGAAGAGGCAGGAAGGAGTAATGAGCAGTTCTTC,CASSEEAGRSNEQFF
.,TRBV7-8,TRBJ2-7,TRBD1,TGTGCCAGCAGCTACGACACACAGGGGGCGGTCGAGCAGTACTTC,CASSYDTQGAVEQYF
few,TRBV30,TRBJ1-5,.,TGTGCCTGGAGTGTGTGGGGGGCGTGGAATCAGCCCCAGCATTTT,CAWSVWGAWNQPQHF
.,TRBV6-5,TRBJ2-5,.,TGTGCCAGCAGTTACTCGCCAGGGCCCGGGACCCAGTACTTC,CASSYSPGPGTQYF
few,TRBV5-1,TRBJ1-5,.,TGCGCCAGCAGCTTGGGACCAGGGAGCAATCAGCCCCAGCATTTT,CASSLGPGSNQPQHF
many,TRBV28,TRBJ2-3,TRBD2,TGTGCCAGCAGTTTGTCGGGGGGGAATACGCAGTATTTT,CASSLSGGNTQYF
many,TRBV4-2,TRBJ2-7,TRBD2,TGTGCCAGCAGCCAAGAACTAGCGGTTGGGGATTACGAGCAGTACTTC,CASSQELAVGDYEQYF
.,TRBV11-2,TRBJ2-7,.,TGTGCCAGCAGCTTAGAAGGATCCCTAAGGGTCGAGCAGTACTTC,CASSLEGSLRVEQYF
.,TRBV5-1,TRBJ1-4,TRBD1,TGCGCCAGCAGCTTATTCGGGACAGGGATCGCAACTAATGAAAAACTGTTTTTT,CASSLFGTGIATNEKLFF
.,TRBV18,TRBJ2-5,.,TGTGCCACCCTGGAGGAAGAGACCCAGTACTTC,CATLEEETQYF
.,TRBV6-5,TRBJ2-7,TRBD1,TGTGCCAGCAGTTACTCGAAACAGGGGGCTTACGAGCAGTACTTC,CASSYSKQGAYEQYF
few,TRBV29-1,TRBJ1-1,.,TGCAGCGTTAACAAGGGGATGAACACTGAAGCTTTCTTT,CSVNKGMNTEAFF
few,TRBV11-2,TRBJ1-3,TRBD1,TGTGCCAGCAGCTCCACGTACCGGGACAGGGCTGGAAACACCATATATTTT,CASSSTYRDRAGNTIYF
few,TRBV4-2,TRBJ2-7,TRBD1,TGTGCCAGCAGCCAACGGTACAGGGGTGGGTACGAGCAGTACTTC,CASSQRYRGGYEQYF
.,TRBV9,TRBJ2-3,TRBD1,TGTGCCAGCAGTTCCCACAGGGGGCGAAGAGATACGCAGTATTTT,CASSSHRGRRDTQYF
.,TRBV18,TRBJ1-3,.,TGTGCCAGCTTCCAGGGTCTTGGCTCTGGAAACACCATATATTTT,CASFQGLGSGNTIYF
.,TRBV18,TRBJ2-1,.,TGTGCCAGCTCACCCAGTTTCTACTTAAACAATGAGCAGTTCTTC,CASSPSFYLNNEQFF
.,TRBV6-4,TRBJ2-1,.,TGTGCCAGCAGTCGACAGGAGAGTACCTACAATGAGCAGTTCTTC,CASSRQESTYNEQFF
many,TRBV5-1,TRBJ1-5,TRBD1,TGCGCCAGCAGCTTGGAGGGACAGGATAATCAGCCCCAGCATTTT,CASSLEGQDNQPQHF
few,TRBV30,TRBJ2-7,TRBD2,TGTGCCTGGACCGGGGGGGGCTACGAGCAGTACTTC,CAWTGGGYEQYF
few,TRBV5-4,TRBJ2-5,.,TGTGCCAGCAGCCGTGACCAAGAGACCCAGTACTTC,CASSRDQETQYF
.,TRBV11-2,TRBJ2-1,.,TGTGCCAGCAGCTTACAGGGGTACAATGAGCAGTTCTTC,CASSLQGYNEQFF
.,TRBV19,TRBJ1-4,TRBD1,TGTGCCAGTAGGGGACAGGGAGACTCCAATGAAAAACTGTTTTTT,CASRGQGDSNEKLFF
.,TRBV5-1,TRBJ2-2,.,TGCGCCAGCGCCCCCCGAGGAGGGGGCGACGGGGAGCTGTTTTTT,CASAPRGGGDGELFF